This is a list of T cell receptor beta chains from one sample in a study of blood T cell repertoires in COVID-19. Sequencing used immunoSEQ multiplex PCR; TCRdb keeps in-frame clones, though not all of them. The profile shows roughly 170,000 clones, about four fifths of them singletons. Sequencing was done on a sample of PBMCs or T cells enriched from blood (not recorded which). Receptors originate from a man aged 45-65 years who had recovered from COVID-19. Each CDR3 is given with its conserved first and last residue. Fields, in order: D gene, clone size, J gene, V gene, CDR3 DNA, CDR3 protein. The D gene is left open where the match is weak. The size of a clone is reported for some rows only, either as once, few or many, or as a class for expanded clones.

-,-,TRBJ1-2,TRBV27,TGTGCCAGCGGGTTGACGAGGCCCGCGGATGGCTACACCTTC,CASGLTRPADGYTF
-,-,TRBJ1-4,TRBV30,TGTGCCTGGAGAAGCCATGAAAAACTGTTTTTT,CAWRSHEKLFF
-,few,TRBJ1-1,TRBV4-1,TGCGCCAGCAGCCAAGGGGGGACACTAACCACTGAAGCTTTCTTT,CASSQGGTLTTEAFF
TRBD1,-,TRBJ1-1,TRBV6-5,TGTGCCAGCAGTTTACAGGGGGCGCGGACTACTGAAGCTTTCTTT,CASSLQGARTTEAFF
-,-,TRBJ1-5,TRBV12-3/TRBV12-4,TGTGCCAGCAGTCAGGGATCCAATCAGCCCCAGCATTTT,CASSQGSNQPQHF
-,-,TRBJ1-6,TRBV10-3,TGTGCCATCCTTGAGGGATTAAATTCACCCCTCCACTTT,CAILEGLNSPLHF
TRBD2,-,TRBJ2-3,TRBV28,TGTGCCAGCAGTCTCGCCCCCCTAACTAGCGGGGGCAGGGATACGCAGTATTTT,CASSLAPLTSGGRDTQYF
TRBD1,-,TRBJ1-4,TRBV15,TGTGCCACCAGCAGGCGAGGGGGCGATCGAGAAAAACTGTTTTTT,CATSRRGGDREKLFF
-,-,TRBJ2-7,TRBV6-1,TGTGCCAGCAGTGAAGCCCGGGCGGACGAACTGGTCGGGGGCTACGAGCAGTACTTC,CASSEARADELVGGYEQYF
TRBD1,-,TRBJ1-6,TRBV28,TGTGCCAGCAGTTTACGGCAGGGGGATAATTCACCCCTCCACTTT,CASSLRQGDNSPLHF
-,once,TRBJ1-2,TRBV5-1,TGCGCCAGTGGGGAGCACTATGGCTACACCTTC,CASGEHYGYTF
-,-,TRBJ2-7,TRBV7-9,TGTGCCAGCAGCTGGGGGGGACAGGTTTTCGAGCAGTACTTC,CASSWGGQVFEQYF
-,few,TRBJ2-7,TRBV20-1,TGCAGTGCTAGGTCCTTAGGGAGGCAGTACTTC,CSARSLGRQYF
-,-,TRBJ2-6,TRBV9,TGTGCCAGCAGCGTAGGCGCTGGGGCCAACGTCCTGACTTTC,CASSVGAGANVLTF
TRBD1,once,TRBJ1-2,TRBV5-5,TGTGCCAGCAGCTCGTCAGGGACAGGGGGCTTTGGCTACACCTTC,CASSSSGTGGFGYTF
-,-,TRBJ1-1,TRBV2,TGTGCCAGCAGTCTTACAGAGAACACTGAAGCTTTCTTT,CASSLTENTEAFF
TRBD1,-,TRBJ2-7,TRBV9,TGTGCCAGCAGCGCCGGGGACAGCGCCTACGAGCAGTACTTC,CASSAGDSAYEQYF
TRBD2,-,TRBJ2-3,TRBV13,TGTGCCAGCAGCTTCGCCGGGGGACTAGCGGGGGGACTAGATACGCAGTATTTT,CASSFAGGLAGGLDTQYF
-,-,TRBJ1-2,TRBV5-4,TGTGCCAGCAGCTTGACAGGGAGCTATGGCTACACCTTC,CASSLTGSYGYTF
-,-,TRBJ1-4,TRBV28,TGTGCCAGCAGTAGCGGGTGGGGTGAAAAACTGTTTTTT,CASSSGWGEKLFF
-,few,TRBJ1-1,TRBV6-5,TGTGCCAGCAGTTACTCGAGGCAGGGAGGTGAAGCTTTCTTT,CASSYSRQGGEAFF
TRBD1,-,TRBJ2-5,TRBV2,TGTGCCAGCAAGGCGTACAGGGGGTTGGGCCAAGAGACCCAGTACTTC,CASKAYRGLGQETQYF
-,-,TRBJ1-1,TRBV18,TGTGCCAGCTCACCGTTTCTGGGGGGTTACATGAACACTGAAGCTTTCTTT,CASSPFLGGYMNTEAFF
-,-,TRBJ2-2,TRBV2,TGTGCCAGCAGGCGGACTGACACCGGGGAGCTGTTTTTT,CASRRTDTGELFF
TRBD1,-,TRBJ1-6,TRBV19,TGTGCCAGTAGTATTAAGGGACAGGGGAATTCACCCCTCCACTTT,CASSIKGQGNSPLHF
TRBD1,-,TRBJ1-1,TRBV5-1,TGCGCCAGCAGCTTGGAGGTGACAGGGGGCTCTCGTGCTTTCTTT,CASSLEVTGGSRAFF
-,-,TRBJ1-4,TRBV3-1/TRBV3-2,TGTGCCAGCAGCCAGGATGCCGGGACAAAGAGAGGAAAACTGTTTTTT,CASSQDAGTKRGKLFF
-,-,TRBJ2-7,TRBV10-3,TGTGCCATCAGCCACGGACAGACCACATCCTACGAGCAGTACTTC,CAISHGQTTSYEQYF
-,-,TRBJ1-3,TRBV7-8,TGTGCCAGCAGCCCGACCCACAACTCCGGGACACACTACTCTGGAAACACCATATATTTT,CASSPTHNSGTHYSGNTIYF
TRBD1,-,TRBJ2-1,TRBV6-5,TGTGCCAGTAGACAGGGAATCGCTAAAGTATCGGAGCAGTTCTTC,CASRQGIAKVSEQFF
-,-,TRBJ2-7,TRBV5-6,TGTGCCAGCAGCTTGGCCGGCAGGGACTACGAGCAGTACTTC,CASSLAGRDYEQYF
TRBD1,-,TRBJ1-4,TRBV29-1,TGCAGCGCGGCGAGGACAGGGGGTGAAAAACTGTTTTTT,CSAARTGGEKLFF
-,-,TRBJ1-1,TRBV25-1,TGTGCCAGCAGTAGGGGGAAGAACACTGAAGCTTTCTTT,CASSRGKNTEAFF
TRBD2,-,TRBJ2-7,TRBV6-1,TGTGCCAGCAGTGATAGCGGGAAATCCTACGAGCAGTACTTC,CASSDSGKSYEQYF
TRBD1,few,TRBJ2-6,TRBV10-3,TGTGCCATCAGTCCGGGACAGGGCCTCGCTGGGGCCAACGTCCTGACTTTC,CAISPGQGLAGANVLTF
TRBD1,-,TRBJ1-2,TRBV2,TGTGCCAGCAGCTGGGACAGGGCTAACTATGGCTACACCTTC,CASSWDRANYGYTF
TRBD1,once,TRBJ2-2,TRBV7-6,TGTGCCAGCAGCCCCCGGACAGGCATTACCGGGGAGCTGTTTTTT,CASSPRTGITGELFF
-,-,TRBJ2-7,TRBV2,TGTGCCAGCAGGCCCTTACCGGGGGTCTACGAGCAGTACTTC,CASRPLPGVYEQYF
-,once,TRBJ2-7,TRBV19,TGTGCCAGTAGGGAGGGGTACGAGCAGTACTTC,CASREGYEQYF
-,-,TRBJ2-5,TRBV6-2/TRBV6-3,TGTGCCAGCAGTTACTCGATACTCAAAGAGACCCAGTACTTC,CASSYSILKETQYF
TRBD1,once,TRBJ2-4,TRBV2,TGTGCCAGCAATCTGGACAGGGGAGACATTCAGTACTTC,CASNLDRGDIQYF
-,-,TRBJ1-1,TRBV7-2,TGTGCCAGCAGCCCCCAGGGGATGAACACTGAAGCTTTCTTT,CASSPQGMNTEAFF
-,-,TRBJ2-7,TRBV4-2,TGTGCCAGCAGCCAAGAAATCCGCGACGAGCAGTACTTC,CASSQEIRDEQYF
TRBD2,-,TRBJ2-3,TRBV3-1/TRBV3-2,TGTGCCAGCAGCCAGGGGGGGGTAGATACGCAGTATTTT,CASSQGGVDTQYF
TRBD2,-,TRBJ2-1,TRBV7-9,TGTGCCAGCAGCTTCGGCGGGGGGGCCCGTGAGCAGTTCTTC,CASSFGGGAREQFF
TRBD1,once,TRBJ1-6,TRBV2,TGTGCCAGCAGCCTGGACAGGGGGAATTCACCCCTCCACTTT,CASSLDRGNSPLHF
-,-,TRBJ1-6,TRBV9,TGTGCCAGCAGCCCATTGGGGGGGGTCCTCCACTTT,CASSPLGGVLHF
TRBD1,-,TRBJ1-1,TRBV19,TGTGCCAGTGGGTCCGGACAGGGCACTGAAGCTTTCTTT,CASGSGQGTEAFF
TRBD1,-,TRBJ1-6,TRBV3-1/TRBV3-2,TGTGCCAGCAGCGCCACCGGGACAGGACCTTCACCCCTCCACTTT,CASSATGTGPSPLHF
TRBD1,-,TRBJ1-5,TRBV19,TGTGCCAGTCTAGTCCCGGGACAGGGTAATCAGCCCCAGCATTTT,CASLVPGQGNQPQHF
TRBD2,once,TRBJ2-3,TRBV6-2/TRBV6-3,TGTGCCAGCAGTTACAAACTAGCGGGGGGGCCTGGCACAGATACGCAGTATTTT,CASSYKLAGGPGTDTQYF
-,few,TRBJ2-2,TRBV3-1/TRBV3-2,TGTGCCAGCAGCCAAGAACGGGCGGGTTACACCGGGGAGCTGTTTTTT,CASSQERAGYTGELFF
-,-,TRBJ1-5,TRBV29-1,TGCAGCGTTGCAGGGTCCAATCAGCCCCAGCATTTT,CSVAGSNQPQHF